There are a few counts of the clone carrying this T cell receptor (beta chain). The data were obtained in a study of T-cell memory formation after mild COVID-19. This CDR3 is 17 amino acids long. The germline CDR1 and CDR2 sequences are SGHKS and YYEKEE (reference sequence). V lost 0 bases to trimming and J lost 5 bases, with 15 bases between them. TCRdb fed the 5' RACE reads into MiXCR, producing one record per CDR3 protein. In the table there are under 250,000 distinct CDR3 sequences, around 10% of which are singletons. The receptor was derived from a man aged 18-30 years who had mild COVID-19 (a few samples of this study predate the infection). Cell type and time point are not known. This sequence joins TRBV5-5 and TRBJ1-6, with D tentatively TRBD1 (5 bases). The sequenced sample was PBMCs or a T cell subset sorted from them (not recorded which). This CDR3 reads CASSLAGDGRNNSPLHF. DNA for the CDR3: TGTGCCAGCAGCTTGGCGGGGGACGGACGGAATAATTCACCCCTCCACTTT.